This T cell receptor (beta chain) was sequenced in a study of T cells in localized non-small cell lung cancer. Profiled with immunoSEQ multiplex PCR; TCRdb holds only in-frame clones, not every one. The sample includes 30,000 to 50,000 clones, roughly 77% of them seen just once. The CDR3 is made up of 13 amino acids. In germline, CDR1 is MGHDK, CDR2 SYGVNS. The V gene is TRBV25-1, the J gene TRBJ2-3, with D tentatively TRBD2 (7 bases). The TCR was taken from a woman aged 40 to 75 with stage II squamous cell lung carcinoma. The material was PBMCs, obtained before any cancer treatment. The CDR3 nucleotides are TGTGCGACGTCGGGGGGCGGCACAGATACGCAGTATTTT. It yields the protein CATSGGGTDTQYF.